The clone carrying this T cell receptor beta chain came up a few times. This table comes from immunoSEQ multiplex PCR, and its TCRdb copy is limited to in-frame clones, with some not included. The sample holds 60,000 or so clones, 84% seen once. This sample was included in a study of OX40 agonist ivuxolimab in advanced cancers. This CDR3 spans 15 amino acids. Germline V gene sequence: CDR1 SGHTA, CDR2 FQGTGA. V gave up 3 bases and J gave up 7 bases; unmatched junction bases: 8. The sample consisted of CD4+ or CD8+ T cells sorted from blood, taken in a trial of the OX40 agonist ivuxolimab. This TCR was sampled from an adult with an advanced solid tumor such as melanoma, head and neck, liver or kidney cancer. The chain couples TRBV7-3 to TRBJ2-1, with 8 nucleotides matching TRBD2. The CDR3 here is CASSFSGLVSNEQFF. CDR3 DNA: TGTGCCAGCAGCTTTTCGGGACTAGTTTCAAATGAGCAGTTCTTC.